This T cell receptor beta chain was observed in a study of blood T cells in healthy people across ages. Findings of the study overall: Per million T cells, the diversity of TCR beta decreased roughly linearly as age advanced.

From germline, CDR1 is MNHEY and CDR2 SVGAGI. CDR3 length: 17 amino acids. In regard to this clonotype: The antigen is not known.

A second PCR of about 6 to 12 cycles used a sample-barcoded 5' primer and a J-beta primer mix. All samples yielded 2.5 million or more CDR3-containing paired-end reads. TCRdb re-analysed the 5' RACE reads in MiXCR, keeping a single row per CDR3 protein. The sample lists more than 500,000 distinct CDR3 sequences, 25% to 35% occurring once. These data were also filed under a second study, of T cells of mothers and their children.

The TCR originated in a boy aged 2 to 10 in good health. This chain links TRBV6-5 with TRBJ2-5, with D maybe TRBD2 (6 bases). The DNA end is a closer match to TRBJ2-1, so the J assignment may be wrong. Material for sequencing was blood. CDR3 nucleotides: TGTGCCAGCAGTTACTCGTCATACGGACCCGGGGGCAATGAGCAGTTCTTC. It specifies CASSYSSYGPGGNEQFF.